These 31 T cell receptor beta chains were all obtained from the same sample, sequenced in a study of beta chain features in type 1 diabetes. Study-level findings and limits: Type 1 diabetes patients showed a moderate but significant shortening of TCRB CDR3s in all four CD4+ subsets.

No antigen has been assigned to these receptors. Expressed TCRB transcripts were sequenced, since all the RNA that had been isolated was reverse transcribed. Libraries were prepared by immunoSEQ multiplex PCR; TCRdb keeps only in-frame clonotypes and omits some of them. This table has 120,000 or so clones, approximately 15% appearing once. Sequencing was performed on central memory CD4+ T cells from blood. The origin of the receptors is a man aged 18 to 30 with type 1 diabetes.

V gene TRBV4-2 combines with J gene TRBJ2-3; TRBD2 matches at 7 bases. CDR1 LGHNA and CDR2 YNFKEQ come from the germline V gene. The CDR3 is 18 residues long. After removal of 0 bases from V and 2 bases from J, the junction contained 11 bases not matched to a gene. Here the CDR3 reads CASSQDYPRGSLTDTQYF. The CDR3 bases are TGTGCCAGCAGCCAAGATTACCCTCGCGGGAGCCTCACAGATACGCAGTATTTT.

The table lists this clone with many counts. The chain is built from TRBV27 and TRBJ2-6, with D possibly being TRBD1 (5 bases). Per germline, CDR1 MNHEY and CDR2 SMNVEV (reference sequence). V was clipped by 9 bases and J by 0 bases, with 9 bases between them. The CDR3 covers 14 residues. CDR3 loop: CASQGFSGANVLTF. The CDR3 DNA reads as TGTGCCAGTCAGGGTTTCTCTGGGGCCAACGTCCTGACTTTC.

A few counts support this clone. The V and J genes are TRBV28 and TRBJ2-3; D may be TRBD2 (7 bases). V was cut by 6 bases and J by 5 bases, with 12 bases left in between. This CDR3 region has 13 residues. In germline, CDR1 is MDHEN, CDR2 SYDVKM. CDR3 amino acids: CASSSGGLDTQYF. CDR3 nucleotides: TGTGCCAGCAGCTCGGGGGGCTTAGATACGCAGTATTTT.

In its sample, this clone was seen a few times. The chain carries TRBV5-4 and TRBJ1-2, with D perhaps TRBD1 (6 bases). The CDR3 has 13 residues. V lost 1 base, J lost 8 bases, and 12 bases lay in between. Germline CDR1 SGHNT, CDR2 YYREEE (reference sequence). The DNA of the CDR3 is TGTGCCAGCAGCTTGACCGGGACACGAGGCTACACCTTC. It encodes CASSLTGTRGYTF.

This clone was seen more than once but under ten times. The chain joins TRBV2 to TRBJ2-1; 7 bases fit TRBD2. Germline trimming cut 2 bases from V and 8 bases from J; bases unmatched to any gene: 9. The CDR3 spans 15 residues. CDR1 is SNHLY and CDR2 is FYNNEI in the germline V gene. CDR3 sequence: CASSELAGVRYEQFF. The CDR3 DNA follows: TGTGCCAGCAGTGAACTTGCGGGAGTGAGGTATGAGCAGTTCTTC.

The chain joins TRBV10-1 to TRBJ2-1; 8 positions agree with TRBD2. With V trimmed by 2 bases and J by 7 bases, 13 bases remained unmatched. Germline CDR1 is WNHNN and CDR2 is SYGVQD (reference sequence). This CDR3 has 17 amino acids. The CDR3 DNA reads as TGCGCCAGCAGTGAGGTCCCTTCATTGCGGGAGGTTAATGAGCAGTTCTTC. Its protein is CASSEVPSLREVNEQFF.

J is TRBJ2-5 and V is TRBV6-5, with D unclear. CDR3 length equals 10 residues. V lost 7 bases to trimming and J lost 1 base, with 1 base between them. From germline, CDR1 is MNHEY and CDR2 SVGAGI. The DNA of the CDR3 is TGTGCCAGCACCCAAGAGACCCAGTACTTC. Encoded protein: CASTQETQYF.

Details on this clone: This specimen includes other DNA sequences encoding the same CDR3. The gene calls are TRBV2 and TRBJ2-7; maybe TRBD1 (6 bases). V gave up 5 bases and J gave up 4 bases, with 9 bases separating them. Germline-derived CDR1 and CDR2 are SNHLY and FYNNEI. This CDR3 spans 12 amino acids. The CDR3 DNA reads as TGTGCCAGCAGTTCACAGGGATACGAGCAGTACTTC. It is translated as CASSSQGYEQYF.

This chain connects TRBV2 to TRBJ2-1; D is uncertain. With 2 bases removed from V and 8 bases from J, the gap between germline ends came to 7 bases. CDR1 and CDR2 (germline): SNHLY, FYNNEI. This CDR3 is 12 amino acids long. CDR3 sequence reads: CASSEFSDEQFF. In nucleotides, the CDR3 is TGTGCCAGCAGTGAATTTTCCGATGAGCAGTTCTTC.

The chain has TRBV4-3 and TRBJ1-6, with a tentative D call TRBD1 (5 bases). CDR1 is LGHNA and CDR2 is YSLEER in the germline V gene. This CDR3 is built from 15 residues. V was cut by 2 bases and J by 7 bases, with 12 bases left in between. CDR3 nucleotides: TGCGCCAGCAGCCAACAGGGATTTAACAATTCACCCCTCCACTTT. As protein: CASSQQGFNNSPLHF.

The rearrangement uses TRBV2 and TRBJ1-2; the match to TRBD1 covers 8 bases. The germline V gene encodes CDR1 SNHLY and CDR2 FYNNEI. This CDR3 has 13 amino acids. J gave up 8 bases and V 3 bases, and 5 bases lay outside the gene matches. CDR3 DNA sequence: TGTGCCAGCAGTGACCCGACAGGGGAAGGCTACACCTTC. Translated: CASSDPTGEGYTF.

This clone has a handful of counts. The CDR3 DNA follows: TGTGCCAGCAGTGCTCTATCGGACAGCTTCTCCTACAATGAGCAGTTCTTC. This sequence encodes CASSALSDSFSYNEQFF. The V call is TRBV6-1, the J call TRBJ2-1; a weak D match, TRBD1 (6 bases). Germline V gives CDR1 MNHNS, CDR2 SASEGT. CDR3 length: 17 residues. V was trimmed by 4 bases and J by 0 bases, leaving 16 bases between them.

This rearrangement joins TRBV7-2 to TRBJ1-1; D is possibly TRBD1 (5 bases). The CDR3 spans 13 residues. CDR1 and CDR2 from the germline V gene are SGHTA and FQGNSA. Trimming removed 5 bases from V and 2 bases from J, with 9 bases in between. CDR3 amino acids: CASSPGGNTEAFF. In nucleotides, the CDR3 is TGTGCCAGCAGCCCCGGGGGAAACACTGAAGCTTTCTTT.

This clone has just a few counts. V usage is TRBV11-3 and J usage is TRBJ2-1, with 7 positions matching TRBD2. Germline CDR1 and CDR2: SGHNT and YENEEA. This CDR3 is 15 amino acids long. The V and J ends lost 2 bases and 4 bases, in that order; junction bases with no gene match: 5. As DNA, the CDR3 is TGTGCCAGCAGCTTAAAAACTAGCGCTTACAATGAGCAGTTCTTC. This sequence encodes CASSLKTSAYNEQFF.

This clone was found a few times. This chain joins TRBV2 and TRBJ1-5; possible D gene TRBD1, 5 bases. The CDR3 contains 13 residues. The germline gives CDR1 SNHLY, CDR2 FYNNEI. V gave up 7 bases and J gave up 4 bases, with 11 bases separating them. The CDR3 DNA sequence: TGTGCCAGCAATGGGGGAACAAATCAGCCCCAGCATTTT. This encodes CASNGGTNQPQHF. Combining the CDR3 with reference TRBV2 and TRBJ1-5 gives the whole variable domain EPEVTQTPSHQVTQMGQEVILRCVPISNHLYFYWYRQILGQKVEFLVSFYNNEISEKSEIFDDQFSVERPDGSNFTLKIRSTKLEDSAMYFCASNGGTNQPQHFGDGTRLSIL.

The chain is built from TRBV7-2 and TRBJ2-7; 12 nucleotides agree with TRBD2. The CDR3 contains 15 residues. The junction had 11 bases not matched to a gene; V was cut back by 5 bases and J by 9 bases. CDR1 and CDR2 from the germline V gene are SGHTA and FQGNSA. CDR3 amino acids: CASSNNGLAGMWQYF. DNA of the CDR3: TGTGCCAGCAGCAACAACGGACTAGCGGGGATGTGGCAGTACTTC.

The chain links TRBV30 to TRBJ1-1, with a tentative D call TRBD1 (6 bases). CDR3 size: 14 residues. Germline assignment: CDR1 GTSNPN and CDR2 SVGIG (reference sequence). V was shortened by 2 bases and J by 0 bases, with 10 bases between the two germline ends. Here the CDR3 DNA reads TGTGCCTGGAGTAGAGGGGGGATGAACACTGAAGCTTTCTTT. It specifies CAWSRGGMNTEAFF.

The chain carries TRBV18 and TRBJ2-1, with D hard to call. Per the germline V gene, CDR1 is KGHSH and CDR2 is LQKENI. The germline V and J ends were trimmed by 4 bases and 5 bases, with 12 bases remaining between them. The CDR3 is 14 amino acids. The CDR3 DNA reads TGTGCCAGCTCACAGGGCTGGCGCGACAATGAGCAGTTCTTC. Residues: CASSQGWRDNEQFF.

The genes are TRBV9 and TRBJ1-6, with D unclear. Trimming removed 0 bases at V and 5 bases at J, with 9 bases between. CDR1 is SGDLS, CDR2 YYNGEE, per germline. This CDR3 is built from 15 residues. CDR3 in amino acids: CASSVGRPDNSPLHF. In nucleotides, the CDR3 is TGTGCCAGCAGCGTAGGGCGGCCGGATAATTCACCCCTCCACTTT.

This clone has more than one count but fewer than ten. This rearrangement joins TRBV4-1 to TRBJ2-4; possibly TRBD2 for D (6 bases). CDR3 size: 14 residues. Germline V gene data show CDR1 as MGHRA and CDR2 as YSYEKL. Trimming shortened V by 1 base and J by 7 bases, and 11 bases separated the two germline ends. This chain's CDR3 is CASSQGDFRNIQYF. The CDR3, as DNA: TGCGCCAGCAGCCAAGGGGACTTTAGGAACATTCAGTACTTC.

A few counts support this clone. This chain joins TRBV25-1 and TRBJ1-3, with D uncertain. V dropped 6 bases and J dropped 9 bases, with 24 bases sitting between them. In germline, CDR1 is MGHDK, CDR2 SYGVNS. CDR3 length: 16 residues. The CDR3 sequence is CASSDPRDSHERTIYF. DNA for the CDR3: TGTGCCAGCAGCGATCCCAGAGATTCGCATGAACGCACCATATATTTT.

Many counts were recorded for this clone. The J gene is TRBJ2-5, the V gene TRBV18, with 10 nucleotides matching TRBD2. This CDR3 spans 17 amino acids. From germline, CDR1 is KGHSH and CDR2 LQKENI. V was pared by 3 bases and J by 3 bases, with 10 bases of the junction left unmatched. The CDR3 DNA is TGTGCCAGCTCACCTTACCTAGCGGGGGAGGATGAAGAGACCCAGTACTTC. This gives the protein CASSPYLAGEDEETQYF.

This clone was counted ten times or more. V is TRBV28 and J is TRBJ1-3; no clear D gene. V gave up 5 bases and J gave up 0 bases, with 8 bases separating them. This CDR3 is built from 14 residues. Germline CDR1 reads MDHEN; CDR2 reads SYDVKM. In DNA, the CDR3 is TGTGCCAGCAGTAAAACAAGCTCTGGAAACACCATATATTTT. Protein product: CASSKTSSGNTIYF.

The chain recombines TRBV6-6 with TRBJ1-1, with a tentative D call TRBD1 (5 bases). CDR3 length equals 13 residues. Trimming left V 2 bases short and J 8 bases short, with 12 bases between. Germline CDR1 MNHNY, CDR2 SVGAGI (reference sequence). The CDR3 coding sequence is TGTGCCAGCAGTTACGAAGTGGCAGGGGAAGCTTTCTTT. Translation: CASSYEVAGEAFF.

The rearrangement uses TRBV29-1 and TRBJ1-4, with D maybe TRBD1 (6 bases). V shed 3 bases and J shed 8 bases, with 13 bases lying between them. CDR3 length equals 13 residues. In germline, CDR1 is SQVTM, CDR2 ANQGSEA. CDR3 sequence: CSVERGAGEKLFF. Here the CDR3 DNA reads TGCAGCGTTGAGCGGGGGGCCGGGGAAAAACTGTTTTTT.

This clone was found a few times. The chain combines TRBV4-1 with TRBJ2-3, with D unclear. V was trimmed by 1 base and J by 0 bases, leaving 8 bases between them. Germline CDR1 reads MGHRA; CDR2 reads YSYEKL. The CDR3 contains 15 residues. Written as DNA, the CDR3 is TGCGCCAGCAGCCAAGTTCTGTTTAGCACAGATACGCAGTATTTT. Amino acids: CASSQVLFSTDTQYF.

The chain couples TRBV23-1 to TRBJ2-3; 12 bases align to TRBD1. TRBV23-1 is annotated as an ORF whose role is uncertain. The trim removed 2 bases at V and 4 bases at J, leaving 4 bases unmatched. This CDR3 has 16 residues. The chain's CDR3 is CASSQGDRGRADTQYF. In DNA form, the CDR3 reads TGCGCCAGCAGTCAAGGGGACAGGGGGCGGGCAGATACGCAGTATTTT.

This chain links TRBV13 with TRBJ2-1; D not resolved. Germline CDR1 PRHDT, CDR2 FYEKMQ (reference sequence). Deletions cut 0 bases from V and 2 bases from J, with 17 bases between. The CDR3 consists of 18 residues. CDR3 in DNA: TGTGCCAGCAGCTTAGGCTTGGCAGACACTACGACCTACAATGAGCAGTTCTTC. Protein product: CASSLGLADTTTYNEQFF.

Worth noting for this clone: Within the sample, other DNA sequences also encode this same CDR3. CDR3 DNA sequence: TGTGCCAGCAGTTTGTTGCCTGGGGAGACCCAGTACTTC. Translated: CASSLLPGETQYF. The V and J genes are TRBV27 and TRBJ2-5; D unclear. The CDR3 runs to 13 residues. V was trimmed by 3 bases and J by 5 bases, leaving 10 bases between them. Germline assignment: CDR1 MNHEY and CDR2 SMNVEV (reference sequence).

This rearrangement joins TRBV5-4 to TRBJ1-1, with 7 bases lining up with TRBD1. V dropped 0 bases and J dropped 5; count of bases not matched to a gene: 4. Germline lookup yields CDR1 SGHNT and CDR2 YYREEE (reference sequence). The CDR3 is made up of 14 amino acids. In DNA, the CDR3 is TGTGCCAGCAGCTTGGAAGGGGGCAAGACTGAAGCTTTCTTT. This gives the protein CASSLEGGKTEAFF.

This clone appeared a few times. V gene TRBV28 combines with J gene TRBJ2-5, with D possibly being TRBD2 (6 bases). The CDR3 contains 16 residues. From germline, CDR1 is MDHEN and CDR2 SYDVKM. With 5 bases removed from V and 5 bases from J, the gap between germline ends came to 21 bases. CDR3 protein: CASSEPEGGGRETQYF. The CDR3 DNA sequence: TGTGCCAGCAGTGAGCCGGAGGGCGGAGGGAGGGAGACCCAGTACTTC.